This record covers a single T cell receptor (beta chain). The target antigen is unknown. Clinical symptoms, serum thyroxine, TRAb, thyroid ultrasound and orbital computed tomography established diagnosis. This record comes from a study of T cells in Graves' hyperthyroidism and ophthalmopathy. What was amplified from RNA transcripts were TCR beta CDR3 regions. The study used the HTBI primer set for a first-round RT-PCR of the TCR CDR3. TCRdb independently ran MiXCR on the multiplex PCR reads; one entry per CDR3 protein. The sample carries about 640,000 distinct CDR3 sequences, 40% to 55% recorded once. Study-wide results and caveats: Separating ophthalmopathy from stable hyperthyroidism was achieved by a 13 V-J model. The model made its ophthalmopathy prediction, and onset followed a median approximately six months later.

The CDR3 is 12 amino acids. V lost 6 bases and J lost 0, with 9 bases in between. Germline CDR1 DFQATT, CDR2 SNEGSKA (reference sequence). The chain joins TRBV20-1 to TRBJ2-7, with D possibly TRBD1 on 5 matching bases. The clonotype was recovered from an adult man with Graves' disease, either hyperthyroidism or ophthalmopathy (not recorded which). The sample consisted of peripheral blood or thyroid tissue (not recorded which). The CDR3 DNA sequence: TGCAGTGCGCACAGGAGCTCCTACGAGCAGTACTTC. It is translated as CSAHRSSYEQYF.